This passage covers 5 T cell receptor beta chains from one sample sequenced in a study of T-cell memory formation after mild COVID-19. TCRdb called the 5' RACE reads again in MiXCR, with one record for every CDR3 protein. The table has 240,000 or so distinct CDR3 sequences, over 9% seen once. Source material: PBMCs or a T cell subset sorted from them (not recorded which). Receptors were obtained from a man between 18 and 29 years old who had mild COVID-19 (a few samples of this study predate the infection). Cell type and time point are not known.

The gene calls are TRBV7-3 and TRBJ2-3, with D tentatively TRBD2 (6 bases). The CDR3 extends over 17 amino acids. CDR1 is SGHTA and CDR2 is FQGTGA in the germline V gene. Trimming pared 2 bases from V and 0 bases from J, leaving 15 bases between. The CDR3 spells CASSLGAGTPSTDTQYF. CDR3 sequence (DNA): TGTGCCAGCAGCTTAGGGGCCGGGACTCCTAGCACAGATACGCAGTATTTT.

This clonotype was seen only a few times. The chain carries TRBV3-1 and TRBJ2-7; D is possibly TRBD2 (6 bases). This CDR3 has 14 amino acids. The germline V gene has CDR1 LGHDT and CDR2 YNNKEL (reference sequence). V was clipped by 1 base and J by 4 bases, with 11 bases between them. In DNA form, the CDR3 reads TGTGCCAGCAGCCAAGTCCCGGGGGATTACGAGCAGTACTTC. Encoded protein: CASSQVPGDYEQYF.

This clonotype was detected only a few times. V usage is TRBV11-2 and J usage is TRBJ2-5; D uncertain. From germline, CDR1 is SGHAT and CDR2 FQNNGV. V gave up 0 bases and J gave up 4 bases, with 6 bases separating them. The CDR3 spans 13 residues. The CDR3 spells CASSLDLVETQYF. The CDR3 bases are TGTGCCAGCAGCTTAGATCTTGTAGAGACCCAGTACTTC.

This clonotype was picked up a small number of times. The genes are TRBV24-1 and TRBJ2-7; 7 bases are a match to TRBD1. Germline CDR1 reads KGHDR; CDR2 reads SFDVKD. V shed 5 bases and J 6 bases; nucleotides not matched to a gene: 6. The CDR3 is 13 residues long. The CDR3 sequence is CATSVGQEGEQYF. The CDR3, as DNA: TGTGCCACCAGTGTTGGACAGGAAGGCGAGCAGTACTTC.

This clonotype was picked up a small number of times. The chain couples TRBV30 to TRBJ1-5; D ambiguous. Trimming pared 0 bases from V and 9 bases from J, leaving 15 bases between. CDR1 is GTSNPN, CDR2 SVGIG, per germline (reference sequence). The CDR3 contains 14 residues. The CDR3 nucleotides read TGTGCCTGGAGTGTAGAGGTGGGCGTTGGGCCCCAGCATTTT. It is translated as CAWSVEVGVGPQHF.